Each of the 10 T cell receptor beta chains below was sequenced from the same sample in a study of blood T cell repertoires in COVID-19. This table comes from immunoSEQ multiplex PCR, and its TCRdb copy is limited to in-frame clones, with some not included. Of roughly 170,000 clones in the sample, over 70% are singletons; the top ten hold about 5.3%. Sequencing was done on a sample of PBMCs or T cells enriched from blood (not recorded which). Every receptor here comes from a woman aged 40 to 50 with acute COVID-19.

This chain links TRBV6-5 with TRBJ2-7, with D perhaps TRBD1 (5 bases). V lost 7 bases, J lost 3 bases, and 19 bases lay in between. This CDR3 is 15 amino acids long. Germline V CDR1 and CDR2: MNHEY, SVGAGI. CDR3 in amino acids: CASIKGAAPFYEQYV. Written as DNA, the CDR3 is TGTGCCAGCATAAAAGGGGCCGCCCCTTTCTACGAGCAGTACGTC.

The chain joins TRBV6-5 to TRBJ2-7, with TRBD2 identical over 9 bases. Germline CDR1 is MNHEY and CDR2 is SVGAGI. The ends lost 7 bases at V and 4 bases at J; junction bases unmatched: 5. The CDR3 consists of 13 residues. As DNA, the CDR3 is TGTGCCAGCACTCCGACTAGCGGATACGAGCAGTACTTC. The encoded protein is CASTPTSGYEQYF.

This clone appeared a few times. V is TRBV7-3 and J is TRBJ2-3; D remains unclear. Trimming took 2 bases from V and 4 from J, leaving 4 bases between them. The CDR3 runs 12 residues. The germline V gene encodes CDR1 SGHTA and CDR2 FQGTGA. The CDR3 sequence: CASSLGADTQYF. CDR3 nucleotide sequence: TGTGCCAGCAGCTTAGGAGCAGATACGCAGTATTTT.

The chain employs TRBV3-1 (or the pseudogene TRBV3-2) and TRBJ1-4, with TRBD1 identical over 10 bases. The CDR3 spans 15 residues. The V segment lost 2 bases and the J segment 7 bases; nucleotides outside the gene matches: 4. Germline V gene sequence: CDR1 LGHDT, CDR2 YNNKEL (reference sequence). CDR3 nucleotide sequence: TGTGCCAGCAGCCAACTAGGGACAGGGGTTGAAAAACTGTTTTTT. Amino acids: CASSQLGTGVEKLFF.

The chain is built from TRBV6-6 and TRBJ2-2; no firm D call. The CDR3 extends over 14 amino acids. Looked up from germline, CDR1 is MNHNY and CDR2 is SVGAGI (reference sequence). Trimming took 3 bases from V and 5 from J, leaving 10 bases between them. The CDR3 here is CASSYLPQTGELFF. CDR3 nucleotides: TGTGCCAGCAGTTATCTCCCCCAGACCGGGGAGCTGTTTTTT.

The chain has TRBV9 and TRBJ2-1; D is possibly TRBD2 (5 bases). Looked up from germline, CDR1 is SGDLS and CDR2 is YYNGEE. CDR3 length equals 17 residues. Trimming shortened V by 3 bases and J by 0 bases, and 16 bases separated the two germline ends. The CDR3 here is CASSAGRTGSSYNEQFF. For the CDR3, the DNA is TGTGCCAGCAGCGCGGGCCGAACGGGGAGCTCCTACAATGAGCAGTTCTTC.

The chain recombines TRBV11-3 with TRBJ1-1, with 9 positions matching TRBD1. The CDR3 covers 13 residues. Germline V gene data show CDR1 as SGHNT and CDR2 as YENEEA. Germline trimming cut 4 bases from V and 8 bases from J; bases unmatched to any gene: 5. In DNA form, the CDR3 reads TGTGCCAGCAGCTCCCCCGGGACAGGGGAAGCTTTCTTT. This encodes CASSSPGTGEAFF.

The CDR3 here is CASSLVPGNAYEQYF. CDR3 DNA sequence: TGTGCCAGCAGCTTGGTACCAGGTAACGCCTACGAGCAGTACTTC. The genes are TRBV5-6 and TRBJ2-7, with D uncertain. Germline values: CDR1 SGHDT, CDR2 YYEEEE. CDR3 length: 15 residues. V dropped 0 bases and J dropped 2 bases, with 12 bases sitting between them.

V gene TRBV5-1 combines with J gene TRBJ2-1; 13 bases match TRBD2. The germline gives CDR1 SGHRS, CDR2 YFSETQ. The CDR3 contains 16 residues. V dropped 0 bases and J dropped 6; count of bases not matched to a gene: 3. DNA of the CDR3: TGCGCCAGCAGCTTGGAACTAGCGGGAGGGGGCAATGAGCAGTTCTTC. This sequence encodes CASSLELAGGGNEQFF. Looking up the rest from reference TRBV5-1 and TRBJ2-1 gives the full variable domain: KAGVTQTPRYLIKTRGQQVTLSCSPISGHRSVSWYQQTPGQGLQFLFEYFSETQRNKGNFPGRFSGRQFSNSRSEMNVSTLELGDSALYLCASSLELAGGGNEQFFGPGTRLTVL.

This chain links TRBV5-1 with TRBJ2-7, with 9 bases fitting TRBD1. After removal of 0 bases from V and 4 bases from J, the junction contained 2 bases not matched to a gene. The length of the CDR3 is 14 residues. CDR1 and CDR2 from the germline V gene are SGHRS and YFSETQ. CDR3 amino acids: CASSLGQGGYEQYF. The CDR3 nucleotides read TGCGCCAGCAGCTTGGGACAGGGGGGATACGAGCAGTACTTC.